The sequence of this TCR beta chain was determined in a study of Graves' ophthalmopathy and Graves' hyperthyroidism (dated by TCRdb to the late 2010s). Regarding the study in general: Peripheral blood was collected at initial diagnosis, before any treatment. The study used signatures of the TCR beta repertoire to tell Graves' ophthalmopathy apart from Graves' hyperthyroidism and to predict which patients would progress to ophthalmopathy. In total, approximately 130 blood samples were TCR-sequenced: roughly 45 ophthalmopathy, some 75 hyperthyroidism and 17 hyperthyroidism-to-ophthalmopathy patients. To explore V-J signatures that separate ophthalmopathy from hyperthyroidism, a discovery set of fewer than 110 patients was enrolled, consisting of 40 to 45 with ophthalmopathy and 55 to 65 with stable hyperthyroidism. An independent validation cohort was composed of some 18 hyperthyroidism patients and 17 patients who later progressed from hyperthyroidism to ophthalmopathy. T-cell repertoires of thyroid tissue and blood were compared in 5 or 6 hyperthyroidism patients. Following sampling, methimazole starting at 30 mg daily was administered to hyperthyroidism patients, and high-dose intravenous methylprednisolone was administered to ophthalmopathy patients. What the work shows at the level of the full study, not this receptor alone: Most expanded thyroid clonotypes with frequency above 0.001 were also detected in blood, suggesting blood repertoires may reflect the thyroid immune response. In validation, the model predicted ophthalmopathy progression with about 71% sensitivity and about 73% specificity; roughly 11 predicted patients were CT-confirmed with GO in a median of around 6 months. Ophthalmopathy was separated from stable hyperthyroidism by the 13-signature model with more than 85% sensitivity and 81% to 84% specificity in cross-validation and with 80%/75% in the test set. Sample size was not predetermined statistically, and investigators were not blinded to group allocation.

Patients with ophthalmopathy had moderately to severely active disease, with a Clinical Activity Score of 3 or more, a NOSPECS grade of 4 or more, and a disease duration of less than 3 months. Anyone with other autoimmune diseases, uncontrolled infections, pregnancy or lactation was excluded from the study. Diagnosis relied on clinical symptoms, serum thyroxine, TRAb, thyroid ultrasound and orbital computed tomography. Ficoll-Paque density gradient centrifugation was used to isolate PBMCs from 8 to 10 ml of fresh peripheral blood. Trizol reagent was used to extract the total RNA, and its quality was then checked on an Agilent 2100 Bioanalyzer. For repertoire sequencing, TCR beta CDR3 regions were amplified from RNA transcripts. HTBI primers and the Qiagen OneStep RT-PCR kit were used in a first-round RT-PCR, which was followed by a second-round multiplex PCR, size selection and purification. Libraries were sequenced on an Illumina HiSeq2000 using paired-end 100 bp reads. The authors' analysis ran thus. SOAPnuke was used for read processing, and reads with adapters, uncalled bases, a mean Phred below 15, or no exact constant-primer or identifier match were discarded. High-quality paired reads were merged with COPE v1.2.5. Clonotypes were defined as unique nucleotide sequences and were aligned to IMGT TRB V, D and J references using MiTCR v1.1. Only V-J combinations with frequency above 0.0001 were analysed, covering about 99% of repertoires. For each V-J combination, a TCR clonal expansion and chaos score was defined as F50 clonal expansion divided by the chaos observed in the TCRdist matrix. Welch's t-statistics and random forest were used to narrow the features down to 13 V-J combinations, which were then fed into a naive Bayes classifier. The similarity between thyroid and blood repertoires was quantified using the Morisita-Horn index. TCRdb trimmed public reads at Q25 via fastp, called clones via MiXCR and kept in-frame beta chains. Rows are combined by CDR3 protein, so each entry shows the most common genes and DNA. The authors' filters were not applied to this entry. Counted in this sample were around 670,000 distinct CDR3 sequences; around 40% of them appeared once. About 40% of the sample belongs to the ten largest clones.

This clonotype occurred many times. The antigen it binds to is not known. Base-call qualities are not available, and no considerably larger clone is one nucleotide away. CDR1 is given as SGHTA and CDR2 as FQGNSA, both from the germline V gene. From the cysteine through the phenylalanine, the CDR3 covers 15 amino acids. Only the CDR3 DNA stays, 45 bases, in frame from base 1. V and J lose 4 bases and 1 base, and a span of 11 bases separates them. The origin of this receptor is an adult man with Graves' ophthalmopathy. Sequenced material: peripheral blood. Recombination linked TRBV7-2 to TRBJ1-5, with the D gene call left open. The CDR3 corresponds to CASSSKVGSNQPQHF. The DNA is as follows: TGTGCCAGCAGCTCCAAGGTTGGAAGCAATCAGCCCCAGCATTTT.